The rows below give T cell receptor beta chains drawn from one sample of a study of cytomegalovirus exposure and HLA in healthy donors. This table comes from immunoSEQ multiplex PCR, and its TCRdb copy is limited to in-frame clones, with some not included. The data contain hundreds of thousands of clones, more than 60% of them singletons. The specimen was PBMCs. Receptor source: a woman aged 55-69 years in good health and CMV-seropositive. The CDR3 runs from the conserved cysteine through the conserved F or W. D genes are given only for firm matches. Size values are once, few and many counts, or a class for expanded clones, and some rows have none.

DNA: TGTGCCAGCAGCTTTTTATTAGGGGGAAATGAGCAGTTCTTC
CDR3: CASSFLLGGNEQFF
size: NA
V: TRBV7-9
J: TRBJ2-1
D: NA

DNA: TGTGCCAGCAGTTACGGACAAGACTATGGCTACACCTTC
CDR3: CASSYGQDYGYTF
size: NA
V: TRBV6-5
J: TRBJ1-2
D: NA

DNA: TGTGCCACCAGCATCCGACAGGGGGCCTACGAGCAGTACTTC
CDR3: CATSIRQGAYEQYF
size: NA
V: TRBV15
J: TRBJ2-7
D: TRBD1

DNA: TGCGCCAGCAGCAAGGACAGGACTTCCTACGAGCAGTACTTC
CDR3: CASSKDRTSYEQYF
size: NA
V: TRBV5-1
J: TRBJ2-7
D: TRBD1

DNA: TGTGCCAGCAACCCCCCGGGACTAGCGGGTCGCGAGCAGTACTTC
CDR3: CASNPPGLAGREQYF
size: NA
V: TRBV2
J: TRBJ2-7
D: TRBD2

DNA: TGTGCCTGGAGTGTTACCGGGACTACGGGCAATGAGCAGTTCTTC
CDR3: CAWSVTGTTGNEQFF
size: NA
V: TRBV30
J: TRBJ2-1
D: TRBD2

DNA: TGTGCCATCAGTGAGCGAGCGGGGCGCACAGATACGCAGTATTTT
CDR3: CAISERAGRTDTQYF
size: NA
V: TRBV10-3
J: TRBJ2-3
D: TRBD2

DNA: TGTGCCAGCAGTTTAAAGCCCCCCGGGACAGGGGGCGTTCGAACTGAAGCTTTCTTT
CDR3: CASSLKPPGTGGVRTEAFF
size: NA
V: TRBV27
J: TRBJ1-1
D: TRBD1

DNA: TGTGCCAGCAGTTTATTCCAGGGCCCTTCCTACGAGCAGTACTTC
CDR3: CASSLFQGPSYEQYF
size: NA
V: TRBV27
J: TRBJ2-7
D: NA

DNA: TGCGCCAGCAGCTTGGGAGGAGGTCTAGGGGAGACCCAGTACTTC
CDR3: CASSLGGGLGETQYF
size: NA
V: TRBV5-1
J: TRBJ2-5
D: NA

DNA: TGTGCCAGCAGCACTGACACCGAGCAGTACTTC
CDR3: CASSTDTEQYF
size: few
V: TRBV5-6
J: TRBJ2-7
D: NA

DNA: TGTGCCAGCAGTGAATTGGGCCGTAGCACAGATACGCAGTATTTT
CDR3: CASSELGRSTDTQYF
size: NA
V: TRBV2
J: TRBJ2-3
D: NA

DNA: TGTGCCAGCAGTCGAATGACAGGGGTGGGTAATGAGCAGTTCTTC
CDR3: CASSRMTGVGNEQFF
size: NA
V: TRBV6-1
J: TRBJ2-1
D: TRBD1

DNA: TGTGCCAGCAGTGAAGACCGGGGGACTGCCTCTGGAAACACCATATATTTT
CDR3: CASSEDRGTASGNTIYF
size: NA
V: TRBV6-1
J: TRBJ1-3
D: NA

DNA: TGCAGCGTGCGGACTAGCGGGGGCAAAAACATTCAGTACTTC
CDR3: CSVRTSGGKNIQYF
size: NA
V: TRBV29-1
J: TRBJ2-4
D: TRBD2

DNA: TGTGCCAGCAGCAAATCGGACGGGATCTATGGCTACACCTTC
CDR3: CASSKSDGIYGYTF
size: NA
V: TRBV21-1
J: TRBJ1-2
D: NA

DNA: TGTGCCAGTAGTCTCAATAGCGGATTCACCTACAATGAGCAGTTCTTC
CDR3: CASSLNSGFTYNEQFF
size: few
V: TRBV19
J: TRBJ2-1
D: NA

DNA: TGTGCCAGTAGTATGACAGGGCAAGCTTTCTTT
CDR3: CASSMTGQAFF
size: NA
V: TRBV19
J: TRBJ1-1
D: TRBD1

DNA: TGTGCCAGTAGTATTTATACAGGGGCTCCTGAGCAGTTCTTC
CDR3: CASSIYTGAPEQFF
size: NA
V: TRBV19
J: TRBJ2-1
D: TRBD1

DNA: TGCGCCAGCAGTGAAGGACAGGCTGGGGGCTACACCTTC
CDR3: CASSEGQAGGYTF
size: NA
V: TRBV10-1
J: TRBJ1-2
D: TRBD1

DNA: TGTGCCAGCAGTCTTGGGACTCGAAATGAGCAGTTCTTC
CDR3: CASSLGTRNEQFF
size: NA
V: TRBV2
J: TRBJ2-1
D: NA

DNA: TGTGCCAGCTTACAGGGGGATGTCACAGATACGCAGTATTTT
CDR3: CASLQGDVTDTQYF
size: NA
V: TRBV2
J: TRBJ2-3
D: TRBD1

DNA: TGTGCCAGCAGTGACTCGCACAGGGGAGATGTTAATGGGCAGTTCTTC
CDR3: CASSDSHRGDVNGQFF
size: NA
V: TRBV6-4
J: TRBJ2-1
D: TRBD1

DNA: TGTGCCTGGAGTGTCACAGAGAATGAGCAGTTCTTC
CDR3: CAWSVTENEQFF
size: NA
V: TRBV30
J: TRBJ2-1
D: NA

DNA: TGTGCCAGTAGTTCGTCGACAGGCTACTCCTATAATTCACCCCTCCACTTT
CDR3: CASSSSTGYSYNSPLHF
size: NA
V: TRBV19
J: TRBJ1-6
D: NA

DNA: TGTGCCAGCTCACCACCGGGCGGGGGTGGGACTGAAGCTTTCTTT
CDR3: CASSPPGGGGTEAFF
size: NA
V: TRBV18
J: TRBJ1-1
D: NA

DNA: TGTGCCAGCACGGGACAGACTCAAGAGACCCAGTACTTC
CDR3: CASTGQTQETQYF
size: NA
V: TRBV2
J: TRBJ2-5
D: TRBD1

DNA: TGTGCCAGCAGCTTGAATGGGGGCGACTTTACCTACGAGCAGTACTTC
CDR3: CASSLNGGDFTYEQYF
size: NA
V: TRBV5-4
J: TRBJ2-7
D: NA

DNA: TGCGCCAGCAGCTTGAACGGTGGTCCCGGGGCCAACGTCCTGACTTTC
CDR3: CASSLNGGPGANVLTF
size: NA
V: TRBV5-1
J: TRBJ2-6
D: NA

DNA: TGTGCCATCAGAAAACAAAACAGGGGGCAAAGGAACACTGAAGCTTTCTTT
CDR3: CAIRKQNRGQRNTEAFF
size: few
V: TRBV10-3
J: TRBJ1-1
D: TRBD1

DNA: TGTGCCAGCAGTTTCGTCCAAATGGACAGGGACGGCTACACCTTC
CDR3: CASSFVQMDRDGYTF
size: NA
V: TRBV6-5
J: TRBJ1-2
D: TRBD1

DNA: TGTGCCTGGGATAATCCGGCAGGGGGTTACGAGCAGTACTTC
CDR3: CAWDNPAGGYEQYF
size: NA
V: TRBV30
J: TRBJ2-7
D: TRBD1

DNA: TGTGCCAGCAGTATAGAGGGAGGAAGGTCTGAAGCTTTCTTT
CDR3: CASSIEGGRSEAFF
size: NA
V: TRBV6-4
J: TRBJ1-1
D: NA

DNA: TGCGCCAGCAGTGATAGCGGGAAATACAATGAGCAGTTCTTC
CDR3: CASSDSGKYNEQFF
size: NA
V: TRBV10-1
J: TRBJ2-1
D: TRBD2

DNA: TGTGCCAGCCAAACACGGGAGGGGCTCGCCACAGATACGCAGTATTTT
CDR3: CASQTREGLATDTQYF
size: once
V: TRBV7-9
J: TRBJ2-3
D: TRBD2

DNA: TGTGCCAGCAGCTCTGGAACGTCAGGCACTGAAGCTTTCTTT
CDR3: CASSSGTSGTEAFF
size: NA
V: TRBV5-4
J: TRBJ1-1
D: NA

DNA: TGTGCCAGCTCACCCTCCGGCGGTACCTACGAGCAGTACTTC
CDR3: CASSPSGGTYEQYF
size: NA
V: TRBV18
J: TRBJ2-7
D: NA

DNA: TGTGCCAGCAGATATTCCACAGGGGGCCTTAACTATGGCTACACCTTC
CDR3: CASRYSTGGLNYGYTF
size: NA
V: TRBV19
J: TRBJ1-2
D: TRBD1

DNA: TGTGCCAGCTCACCAGTAGAGGGATTACCTCACACTGAAGCTTTCTTT
CDR3: CASSPVEGLPHTEAFF
size: NA
V: TRBV18
J: TRBJ1-1
D: NA

DNA: TGCGCCAGCAGCTTAAGGACAGGGGGCGCCTCCGATGAAAAACTGTTTTTT
CDR3: CASSLRTGGASDEKLFF
size: NA
V: TRBV5-1
J: TRBJ1-4
D: TRBD1

DNA: TGTGCCAGCAGCTTAGAACCGGGTTTGGATACGCAGTATTTT
CDR3: CASSLEPGLDTQYF
size: NA
V: TRBV7-2
J: TRBJ2-3
D: NA

DNA: TGTGCCAGTAGTCTGTCGGGACTATCCCCCGGCAGAGTGGCCAAAAACATTCAGTACTTC
CDR3: CASSLSGLSPGRVAKNIQYF
size: once
V: TRBV19
J: TRBJ2-4
D: TRBD2

DNA: TGTGCCAGCAGAACCTCCTCGGCGGGGAACACTGAAGCTTTCTTT
CDR3: CASRTSSAGNTEAFF
size: few
V: TRBV28
J: TRBJ1-1
D: NA

DNA: TGTGCCATCAGGGGGGACAGGGGGGACTATGGCTACACCTTC
CDR3: CAIRGDRGDYGYTF
size: NA
V: TRBV10-3
J: TRBJ1-2
D: TRBD1

DNA: TGCGCCAGCAGCCAAGATGTAGTTCAGCCCCAGCATTTT
CDR3: CASSQDVVQPQHF
size: NA
V: TRBV4-3
J: TRBJ1-5
D: NA

DNA: TGTGCCAGCAGCCCCCCACTAGCGGGGGAGACCCAGTACTTC
CDR3: CASSPPLAGETQYF
size: NA
V: TRBV7-3
J: TRBJ2-5
D: TRBD2

DNA: TGTGCCAGCAGCGTAGCCCAATGGAACACTGAAGCTTTCTTT
CDR3: CASSVAQWNTEAFF
size: NA
V: TRBV9
J: TRBJ1-1
D: NA

DNA: TGTGCCAGCAGCATAGGACAGGGGAGTGGCTACACCTTC
CDR3: CASSIGQGSGYTF
size: NA
V: TRBV7-2
J: TRBJ1-2
D: TRBD1

DNA: TGTGCCAGCAGCCTTTCTGGAGTCTCTGGAAACACCATATATTTT
CDR3: CASSLSGVSGNTIYF
size: NA
V: TRBV7-2
J: TRBJ1-3
D: NA

DNA: TGCGCCAGCAGCCAAGGAGGCAGGACCCAGGGCCACACCTTC
CDR3: CASSQGGRTQGHTF
size: few
V: TRBV4-1
J: TRBJ1-2
D: NA